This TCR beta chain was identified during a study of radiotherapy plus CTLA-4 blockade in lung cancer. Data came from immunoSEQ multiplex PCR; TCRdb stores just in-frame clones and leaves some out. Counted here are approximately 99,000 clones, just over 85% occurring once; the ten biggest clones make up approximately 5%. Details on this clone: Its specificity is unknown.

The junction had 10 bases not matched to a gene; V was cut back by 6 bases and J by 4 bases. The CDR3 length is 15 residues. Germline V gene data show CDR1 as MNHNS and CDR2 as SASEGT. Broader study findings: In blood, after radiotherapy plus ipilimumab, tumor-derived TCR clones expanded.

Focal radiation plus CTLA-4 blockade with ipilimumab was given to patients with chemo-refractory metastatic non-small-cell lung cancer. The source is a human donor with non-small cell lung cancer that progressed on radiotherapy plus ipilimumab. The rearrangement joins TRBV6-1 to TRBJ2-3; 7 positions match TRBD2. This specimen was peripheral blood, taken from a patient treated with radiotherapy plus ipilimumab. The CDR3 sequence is CASRLAERSADTQYF. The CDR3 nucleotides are TGTGCCAGCAGGCTAGCGGAGCGTTCCGCAGATACGCAGTATTTT.